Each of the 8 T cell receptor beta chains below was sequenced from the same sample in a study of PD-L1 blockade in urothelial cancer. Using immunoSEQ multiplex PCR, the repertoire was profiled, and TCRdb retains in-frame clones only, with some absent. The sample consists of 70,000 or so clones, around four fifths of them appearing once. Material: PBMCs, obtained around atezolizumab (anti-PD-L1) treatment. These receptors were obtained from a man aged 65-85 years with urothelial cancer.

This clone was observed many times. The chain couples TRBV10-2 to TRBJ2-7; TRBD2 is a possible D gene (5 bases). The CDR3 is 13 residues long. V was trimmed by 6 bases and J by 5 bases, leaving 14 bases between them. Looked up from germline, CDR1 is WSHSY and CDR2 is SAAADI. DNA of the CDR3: TGCGCCAGCAGGAGGTTGGGAGAGCACGAGCAGTACTTC. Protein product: CASRRLGEHEQYF.

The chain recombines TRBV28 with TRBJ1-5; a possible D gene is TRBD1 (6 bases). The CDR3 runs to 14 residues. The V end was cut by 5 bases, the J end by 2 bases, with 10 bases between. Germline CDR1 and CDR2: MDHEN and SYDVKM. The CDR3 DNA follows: TGTGCCAGCAGTACCCCAGGGGGCAATCAGCCCCAGCATTTT. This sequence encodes CASSTPGGNQPQHF.

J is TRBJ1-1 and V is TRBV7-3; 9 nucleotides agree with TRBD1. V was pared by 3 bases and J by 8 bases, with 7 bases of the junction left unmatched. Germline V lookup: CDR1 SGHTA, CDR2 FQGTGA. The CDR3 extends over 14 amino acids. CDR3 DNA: TGTGCCAGCAGCTTTCAGGGACAGGGATCAGAAGCTTTCTTT. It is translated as CASSFQGQGSEAFF.

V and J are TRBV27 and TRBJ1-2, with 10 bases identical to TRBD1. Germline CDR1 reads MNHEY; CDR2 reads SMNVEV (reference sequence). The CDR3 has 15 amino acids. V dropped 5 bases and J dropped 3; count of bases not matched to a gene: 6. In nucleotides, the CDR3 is TGTGCCAGCAGTACCGTGACAGGGGGCGACTATGGCTACACCTTC. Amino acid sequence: CASSTVTGGDYGYTF.

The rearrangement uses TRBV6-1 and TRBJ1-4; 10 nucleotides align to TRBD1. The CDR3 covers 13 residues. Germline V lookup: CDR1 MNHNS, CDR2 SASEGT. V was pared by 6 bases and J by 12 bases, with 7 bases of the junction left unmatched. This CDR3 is CASSQTGGKELFF. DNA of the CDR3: TGTGCCAGCAGCCAGACAGGGGGCAAGGAACTGTTTTTT.

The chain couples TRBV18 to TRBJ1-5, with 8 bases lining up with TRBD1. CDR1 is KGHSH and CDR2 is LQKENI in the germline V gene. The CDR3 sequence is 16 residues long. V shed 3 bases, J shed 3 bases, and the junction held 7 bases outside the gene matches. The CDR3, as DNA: TGTGCCAGCTCACCGACAGGGGCAGGGATCAATCAGCCCCAGCATTTT. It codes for CASSPTGAGINQPQHF. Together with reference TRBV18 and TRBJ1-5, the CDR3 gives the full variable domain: NAGVMQNPRHLVRRRGQEARLRCSPMKGHSHVYWYRQLPEEGLKFMVYLQKENIIDESGMPKERFSAEFPKEGPSILRIQQVVRGDSAAYFCASSPTGAGINQPQHFGDGTRLSIL.

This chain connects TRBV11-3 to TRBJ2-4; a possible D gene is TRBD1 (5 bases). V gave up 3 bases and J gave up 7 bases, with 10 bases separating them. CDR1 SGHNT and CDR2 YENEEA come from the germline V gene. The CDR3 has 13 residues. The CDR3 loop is CASSLGRENIQYF. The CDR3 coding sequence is TGTGCCAGCAGCTTGGGGCGAGAGAACATTCAGTACTTC.

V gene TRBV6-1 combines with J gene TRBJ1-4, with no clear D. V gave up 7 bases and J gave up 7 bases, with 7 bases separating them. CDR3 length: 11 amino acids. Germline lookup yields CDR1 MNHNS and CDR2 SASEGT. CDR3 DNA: TGTGCCAGCAATCCGGGTGAAAAACTGTTTTTT. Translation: CASNPGEKLFF.